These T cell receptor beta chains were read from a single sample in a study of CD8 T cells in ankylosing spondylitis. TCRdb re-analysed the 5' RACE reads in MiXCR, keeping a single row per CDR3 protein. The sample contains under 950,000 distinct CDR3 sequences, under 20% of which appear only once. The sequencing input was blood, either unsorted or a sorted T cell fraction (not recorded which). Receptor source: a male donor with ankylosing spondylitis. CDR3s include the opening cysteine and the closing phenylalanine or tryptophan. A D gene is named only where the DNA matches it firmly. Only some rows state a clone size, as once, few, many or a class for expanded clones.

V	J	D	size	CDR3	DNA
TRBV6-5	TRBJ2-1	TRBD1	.	CASSLRITGGPGKGNEQFF	TGTGCCAGCAGCTTACGGATAACAGGGGGTCCTGGCAAAGGCAATGAGCAGTTCTTC
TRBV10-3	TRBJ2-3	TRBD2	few	CAISEGLARSDTQYF	TGTGCCATCAGTGAGGGACTAGCGCGTTCAGATACGCAGTATTTT
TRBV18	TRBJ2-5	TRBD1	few	CASSLRQGRQETQYF	TGTGCCAGCTCACTAAGACAGGGGCGCCAAGAGACCCAGTACTTC
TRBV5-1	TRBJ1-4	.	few	CASSLPGSLELFF	TGCGCCAGCAGCTTGCCCGGCAGCCTGGAACTGTTTTTT
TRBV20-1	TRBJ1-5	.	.	CSASRQPQHF	TGCAGTGCTAGTAGGCAGCCCCAGCATTTT
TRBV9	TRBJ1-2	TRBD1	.	CASSVVRGTGNGYTF	TGTGCCAGCAGCGTAGTCCGCGGGACAGGGAATGGCTACACCTTC
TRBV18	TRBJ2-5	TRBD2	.	CASSPTSGEETQYF	TGTGCCAGCTCACCAACTAGCGGGGAAGAGACCCAGTACTTC
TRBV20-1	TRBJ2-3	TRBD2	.	CSARPLAGADTQYF	TGCAGTGCTAGACCTCTAGCGGGAGCAGATACGCAGTATTTT
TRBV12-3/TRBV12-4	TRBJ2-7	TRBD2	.	CASSRPSLAGGSSYEQYF	TGTGCCAGCAGTCGCCCCTCTCTAGCGGGAGGTAGTTCCTACGAGCAGTACTTC
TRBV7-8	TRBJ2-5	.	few	CASSSSGVTTQYF	TGTGCCAGCAGCTCCTCAGGGGTGACGACCCAGTACTTC
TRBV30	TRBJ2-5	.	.	CAWSVAVRIQETQYF	TGTGCCTGGAGTGTAGCTGTCAGAATTCAAGAGACCCAGTACTTC
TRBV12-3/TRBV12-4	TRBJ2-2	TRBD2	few	CATSGLAGHTGELFF	TGTGCCACCTCGGGACTAGCGGGTCACACCGGGGAGCTGTTTTTT
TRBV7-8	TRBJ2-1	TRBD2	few	CATSGRGSYNEQFF	TGTGCCACTAGCGGGAGAGGGTCCTACAATGAGCAGTTCTTC
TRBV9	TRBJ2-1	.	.	CASSVAGTGSEQFF	TGTGCCAGCAGCGTAGCTGGGACGGGGAGTGAGCAGTTCTTC
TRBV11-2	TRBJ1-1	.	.	CASSLAVGSLNTEAFF	TGTGCCAGCAGCTTAGCGGTCGGCAGCTTGAACACTGAAGCTTTCTTT
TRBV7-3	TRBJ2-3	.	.	CASSLTFGLTDTQYF	TGTGCCAGCAGCTTAACTTTTGGACTTACAGATACGCAGTATTTT
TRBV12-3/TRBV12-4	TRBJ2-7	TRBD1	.	CASSPPPQGINEQYF	TGTGCCAGCAGTCCCCCCCCACAGGGGATAAACGAGCAGTACTTC
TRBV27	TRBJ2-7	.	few	CASSLTWQPYEQYF	TGTGCCAGCAGTTTAACGTGGCAGCCCTACGAGCAGTACTTC
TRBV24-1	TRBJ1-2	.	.	CATSSSGASFYGYTF	TGTGCCACCAGCTCATCGGGAGCAAGCTTCTATGGCTACACCTTC
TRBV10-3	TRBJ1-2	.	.	CAISESGGRTYGYTF	TGTGCCATCAGTGAGTCGGGCGGCAGGACCTATGGCTACACCTTC
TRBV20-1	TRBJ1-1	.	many	CSAIPGTQNTEAFF	TGCAGTGCCATACCTGGGACACAGAACACTGAAGCTTTCTTT
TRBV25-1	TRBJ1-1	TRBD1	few	CASRGRDRVEAGEAFF	TGTGCCAGCAGGGGTAGGGACAGGGTCGAGGCGGGTGAAGCTTTCTTT
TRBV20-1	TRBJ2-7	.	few	CSARDAERKFSYEQYF	TGCAGTGCTAGAGATGCGGAGCGAAAGTTCTCCTACGAGCAGTACTTC
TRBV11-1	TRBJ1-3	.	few	CASSLDPRDKGLGGNTIYF	TGTGCCAGCAGCTTAGACCCTCGGGACAAGGGACTAGGTGGAAACACCATATATTTT
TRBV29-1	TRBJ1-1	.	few	CSVEDRGLTNTEAFF	TGCAGCGTTGAAGATCGGGGACTAACGAACACTGAAGCTTTCTTT
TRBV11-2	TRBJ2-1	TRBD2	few	CASSPTSGVHEQFF	TGTGCCAGCAGCCCGACTAGCGGGGTCCATGAGCAGTTCTTC
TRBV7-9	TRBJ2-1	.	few	CASSLAGEGAYNEQFF	TGTGCCAGCAGCTTAGCGGGGGAAGGGGCCTACAATGAGCAGTTCTTC
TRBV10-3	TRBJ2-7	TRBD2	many	CATMRTSASYEQYF	TGTGCCACCATGCGGACTAGCGCGTCCTACGAGCAGTACTTC
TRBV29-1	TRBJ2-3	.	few	CSVPWRGGEGDTQYF	TGCAGCGTTCCCTGGAGGGGGGGCGAGGGGGATACGCAGTATTTT
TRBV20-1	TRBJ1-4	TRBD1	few	CSASPGTGNEKLFF	TGCAGTGCTAGTCCCGGGACAGGGAATGAAAAACTGTTTTTT
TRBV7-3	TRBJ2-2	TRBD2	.	CASRPSGVTGELFF	TGTGCCAGCAGACCAAGCGGGGTCACCGGGGAGCTGTTTTTT
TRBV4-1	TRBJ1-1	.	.	CASSQGRQARGEAFF	TGCGCCAGCAGCCAGGGCAGACAGGCCAGAGGTGAAGCTTTCTTT
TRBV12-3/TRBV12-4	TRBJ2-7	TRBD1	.	CASSLMTGSAYEQYF	TGTGCCAGCAGTTTAATGACAGGGAGTGCCTACGAGCAGTACTTC
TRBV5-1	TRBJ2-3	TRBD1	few	CASSLEGAWRTDTQYF	TGCGCCAGCAGCTTGGAGGGGGCTTGGAGGACAGATACGCAGTATTTT
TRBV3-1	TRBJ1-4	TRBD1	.	CASSPSRQGKGEKLFF	TGTGCCAGCAGCCCAAGCCGACAGGGGAAGGGTGAAAAACTGTTTTTT
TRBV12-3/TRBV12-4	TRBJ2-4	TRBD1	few	CASRRQGENIQYF	TGTGCCAGCAGACGACAGGGGGAAAACATTCAGTACTTC
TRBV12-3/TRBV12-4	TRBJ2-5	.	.	CASSESGVQETQYF	TGTGCCAGCAGTGAGAGTGGGGTCCAAGAGACCCAGTACTTC
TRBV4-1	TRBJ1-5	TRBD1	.	CASSQEQGAWSNQPQHF	TGCGCCAGCAGCCAAGAACAGGGGGCGTGGAGCAATCAGCCCCAGCATTTT
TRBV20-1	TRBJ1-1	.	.	CSARRRLNTEAFF	TGCAGTGCTAGGCGTCGATTGAACACTGAAGCTTTCTTT
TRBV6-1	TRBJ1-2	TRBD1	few	CASTAVDRGPVHF	TGTGCCAGCACAGCGGTGGACAGGGGGCCGGTGCACTTC
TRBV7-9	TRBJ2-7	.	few	CASSPTGSDEQYF	TGTGCCAGCAGCCCCACAGGGTCCGACGAGCAGTACTTC
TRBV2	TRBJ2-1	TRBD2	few	CASTRPPGAGGRDEQFF	TGTGCCAGCACTCGACCCCCCGGGGCGGGAGGGCGAGATGAGCAGTTCTTC
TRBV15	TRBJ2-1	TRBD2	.	CATSRDLAGPYNEQFF	TGTGCCACCAGCAGAGATTTAGCGGGCCCCTACAATGAGCAGTTCTTC
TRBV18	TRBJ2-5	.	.	CASSPLLSEYQETQYF	TGTGCCAGCTCACCCCTCCTATCCGAGTACCAAGAGACCCAGTACTTC
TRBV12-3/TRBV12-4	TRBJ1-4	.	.	CASSRQGLSNEKLFF	TGTGCCAGCAGTAGGCAGGGGCTGTCTAATGAAAAACTGTTTTTT